These T cell receptor beta chains were read from a single sample in a study of shared clonotypes between healthy human individuals. Using immunoSEQ multiplex PCR, the repertoire was profiled, and TCRdb retains in-frame clones only, with some absent. The sample includes 2.3 million or so clones, 80% to 95% seen only once; the top ten take about 0.41%. Sequencing was done on a sample of naive CD4+ T cells from PBMCs. These receptors came from a man younger than 35 in good health. Some clones in this sample may be carry-over from other donors' samples. The CDR3 runs from the conserved cysteine through the conserved F or W. A D gene is named only where the DNA matches it firmly. A clone size is listed for some rows: how often the clone was seen (once, few, many), or a class if it is expanded.

size	D	V	J	CDR3	DNA
NA	NA	TRBV7-6	TRBJ2-5	CASSLGPPGSQETQYF	TGTGCCAGCAGCTTAGGACCCCCGGGGAGCCAAGAGACCCAGTACTTC
NA	NA	TRBV11-2	TRBJ1-1	CASSALQGKGDTEAFF	TGTGCCAGCAGCGCCTTACAGGGAAAGGGGGACACTGAAGCTTTCTTT
NA	TRBD1	TRBV6-1	TRBJ1-4	CASSDGQGLRETNEKLFF	TGTGCCAGCAGTGACGGACAGGGATTAAGAGAAACTAATGAAAAACTGTTTTTT
once	NA	TRBV7-2	TRBJ2-1	CASSPNEQFF	TGTGCCAGCAGTCCCAATGAGCAGTTCTTC
NA	NA	TRBV5-1	TRBJ2-7	CASSLEVRRGQSSYEQYF	TGCGCCAGCAGCTTGGAGGTTAGGCGGGGCCAAAGCTCCTACGAGCAGTACTTC
NA	NA	TRBV5-1	TRBJ2-3	CASSRGDKDSTDTQYF	TGCGCCAGCAGCCGGGGGGACAAGGATAGCACAGATACGCAGTATTTT
once	NA	TRBV4-1	TRBJ1-5	CASSQDPGPNQPQHF	TGCGCCAGCAGCCAAGATCCGGGCCCGAATCAGCCCCAGCATTTT
NA	TRBD1	TRBV11-3	TRBJ2-5	CASSKDRAQETQYF	TGTGCCAGCAGCAAGGACAGGGCACAAGAGACCCAGTACTTC
NA	TRBD2	TRBV7-2	TRBJ2-1	CASSLGTSGRGYEQFF	TGTGCCAGCAGCTTAGGGACTAGCGGGAGGGGGTATGAGCAGTTCTTC
NA	TRBD1	TRBV10-3	TRBJ1-3	CAIRGGGQGLGNTIYF	TGTGCCATCAGGGGCGGGGGACAGGGACTTGGAAACACCATATATTTT
NA	NA	TRBV6-5	TRBJ2-3	CASRNSGWAGDTQYF	TGTGCCAGCAGAAACTCGGGTTGGGCCGGAGATACGCAGTATTTT
NA	NA	TRBV19	TRBJ2-7	CASSNIPNLAGPYEQYF	TGTGCCAGTAGTAATATCCCCAACCTGGCCGGACCCTACGAGCAGTACTTC
NA	TRBD1	TRBV28	TRBJ2-7	CASPTGAPSSEQYF	TGTGCCAGCCCTACAGGGGCCCCCTCGAGCGAGCAGTACTTC
NA	NA	TRBV29-1	TRBJ1-1	CSVDRGSGTEAFF	TGCAGCGTTGATAGGGGTTCGGGCACTGAAGCTTTCTTT
NA	NA	TRBV28	TRBJ1-4	CASSLGGQGDRELFF	TGTGCCAGCAGTTTAGGAGGGCAGGGTGATCGAGAACTGTTTTTT
NA	NA	TRBV7-3	TRBJ2-1	CASSLTAPLVGEQFF	TGTGCCAGCAGCTTAACCGCCCCTCTGGTTGGTGAGCAGTTCTTC
once	NA	TRBV28	TRBJ1-3	CASSLRTYGNTIYF	TGTGCCAGCAGTTTGAGGACTTATGGAAACACCATATATTTT
NA	NA	TRBV28	TRBJ2-7	CATRTFSYEQYF	TGTGCCACCCGGACATTCTCCTACGAGCAGTACTTC
NA	TRBD2	TRBV9	TRBJ2-5	CASSVGVGSGHRQETQYF	TGTGCCAGCAGCGTAGGGGTTGGTAGCGGGCACCGCCAAGAGACCCAGTACTTC
NA	TRBD1	TRBV5-4	TRBJ2-1	CASSLGGQGTEQFF	TGTGCCAGCAGCTTGGGGGGACAGGGGACTGAGCAGTTCTTC
NA	NA	TRBV28	TRBJ2-7	CASLESGGGSYSYEQYF	TGTGCCAGCCTCGAATCCGGGGGAGGTTCCTACTCCTACGAGCAGTACTTC
NA	TRBD1	TRBV7-8	TRBJ1-5	CASSLGSRARGFNQPQHF	TGTGCCAGCAGCTTAGGATCCCGAGCCAGGGGGTTCAATCAGCCCCAGCATTTT
NA	TRBD1	TRBV10-3	TRBJ1-5	CAISERQGAGQPQHF	TGTGCCATCAGTGAGCGGCAGGGGGCAGGGCAGCCCCAGCATTTT
NA	NA	TRBV7-3	TRBJ2-3	CASSSPPGHSTDTQYF	TGTGCCAGCAGCTCCCCCCCGGGGCACAGCACAGATACGCAGTATTTT
NA	NA	TRBV28	TRBJ1-2	CASSSPGQTRAGYTF	TGTGCCAGCAGTTCCCCCGGACAGACTCGAGCCGGCTACACCTTC
NA	NA	TRBV15	TRBJ2-3	CATSDSPSSTDTQYF	TGTGCCACCAGTGACTCCCCCTCTAGCACAGATACGCAGTATTTT
NA	TRBD2	TRBV5-1	TRBJ2-3	CASSSPGGGTDTQYF	TGCGCCAGCAGTTCCCCGGGGGGAGGGACAGATACGCAGTATTTT
NA	TRBD2	TRBV28	TRBJ2-4	CASSSGTSRSMDIQYF	TGTGCCAGCAGTTCGGGGACTAGCCGGTCGATGGACATTCAGTACTTC
NA	NA	TRBV28	TRBJ1-4	CASSLLQGGEKLFF	TGTGCCAGCAGTTTACTCCAGGGAGGGGAAAAACTGTTTTTT
NA	NA	TRBV11-2	TRBJ2-5	CASSLDGRAGETQYF	TGTGCCAGCAGCTTAGATGGTAGGGCGGGGGAGACCCAGTACTTC
NA	TRBD1	TRBV6-1	TRBJ2-7	CASSRQGRNYEQYF	TGTGCCAGCAGTCGACAGGGACGAAACTACGAGCAGTACTTC